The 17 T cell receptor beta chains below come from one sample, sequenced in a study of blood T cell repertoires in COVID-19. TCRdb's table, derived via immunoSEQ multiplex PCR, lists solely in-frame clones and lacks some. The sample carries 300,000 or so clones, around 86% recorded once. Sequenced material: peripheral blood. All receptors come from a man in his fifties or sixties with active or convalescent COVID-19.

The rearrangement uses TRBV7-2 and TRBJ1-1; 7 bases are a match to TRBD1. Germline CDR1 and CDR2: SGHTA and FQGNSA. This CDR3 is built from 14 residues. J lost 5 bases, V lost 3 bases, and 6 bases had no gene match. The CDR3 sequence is CASSLSQGRTEAFF. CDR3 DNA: TGTGCCAGCAGCTTGTCACAGGGGAGGACTGAAGCTTTCTTT.

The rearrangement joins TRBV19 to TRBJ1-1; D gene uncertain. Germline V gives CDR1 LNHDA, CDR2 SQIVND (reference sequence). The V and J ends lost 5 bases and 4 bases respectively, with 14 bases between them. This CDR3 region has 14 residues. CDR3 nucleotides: TGTGCCAGTAGTCAAACAGCTCCGAGCACTGAAGCTTTCTTT. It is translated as CASSQTAPSTEAFF.

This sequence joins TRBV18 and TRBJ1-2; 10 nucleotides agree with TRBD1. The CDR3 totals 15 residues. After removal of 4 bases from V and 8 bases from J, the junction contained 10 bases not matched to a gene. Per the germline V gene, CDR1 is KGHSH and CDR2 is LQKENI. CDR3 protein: CASSLQPGQGSGYTF. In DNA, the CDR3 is TGTGCCAGCTCACTTCAGCCGGGACAGGGGAGCGGCTACACCTTC.

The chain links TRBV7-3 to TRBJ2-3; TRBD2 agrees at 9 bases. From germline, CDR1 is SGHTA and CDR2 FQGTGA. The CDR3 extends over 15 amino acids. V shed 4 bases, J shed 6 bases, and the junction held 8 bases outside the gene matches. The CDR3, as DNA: TGTGCCAGCAGCTCACTAGCGGGTGGGGGCGATACGCAGTATTTT. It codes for CASSSLAGGGDTQYF.

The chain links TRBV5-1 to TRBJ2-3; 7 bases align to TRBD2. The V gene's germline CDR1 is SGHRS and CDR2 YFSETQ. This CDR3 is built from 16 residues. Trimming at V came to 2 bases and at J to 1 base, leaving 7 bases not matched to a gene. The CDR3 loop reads CASSFGILAGTDTQYF. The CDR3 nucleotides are TGCGCCAGCAGCTTCGGGATTCTAGCGGGCACAGATACGCAGTATTTT.

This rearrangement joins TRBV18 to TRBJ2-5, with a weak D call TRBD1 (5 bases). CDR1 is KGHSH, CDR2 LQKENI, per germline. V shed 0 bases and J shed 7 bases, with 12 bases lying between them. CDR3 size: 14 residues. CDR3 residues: CASSPPDTSTTQYF. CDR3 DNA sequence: TGTGCCAGCTCACCACCGGACACCTCCACGACCCAGTACTTC.

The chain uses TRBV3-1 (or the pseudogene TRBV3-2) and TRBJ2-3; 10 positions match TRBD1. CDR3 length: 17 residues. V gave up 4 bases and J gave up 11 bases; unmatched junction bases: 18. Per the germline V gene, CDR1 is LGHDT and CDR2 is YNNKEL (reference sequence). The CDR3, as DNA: TGTGCCAGCAGCCTTAGGTGGGGCGACAGGGGGCGGGGTATGCAGTATTTT. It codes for CASSLRWGDRGRGMQYF.

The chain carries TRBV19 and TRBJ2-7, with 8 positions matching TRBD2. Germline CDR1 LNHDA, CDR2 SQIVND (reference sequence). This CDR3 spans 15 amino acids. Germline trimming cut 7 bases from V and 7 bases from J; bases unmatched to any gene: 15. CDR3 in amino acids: CASTPGGGLSYEQYF. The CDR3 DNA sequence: TGTGCCAGTACACCCGGGGGGGGCCTCTCTTATGAGCAGTACTTC.

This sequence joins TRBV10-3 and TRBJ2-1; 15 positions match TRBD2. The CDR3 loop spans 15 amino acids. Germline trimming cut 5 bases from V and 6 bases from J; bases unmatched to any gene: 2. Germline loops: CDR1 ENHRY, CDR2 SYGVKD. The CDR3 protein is CAISLGLAGGNEQFF. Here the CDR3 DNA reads TGTGCCATCAGTTTGGGACTAGCGGGGGGCAATGAGCAGTTCTTC.

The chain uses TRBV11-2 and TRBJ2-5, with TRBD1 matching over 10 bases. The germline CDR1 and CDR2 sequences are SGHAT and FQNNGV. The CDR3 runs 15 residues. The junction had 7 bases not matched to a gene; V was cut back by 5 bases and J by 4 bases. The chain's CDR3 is CASSRWDRGSETQYF. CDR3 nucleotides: TGTGCCAGCAGCCGATGGGACAGGGGATCAGAGACCCAGTACTTC.

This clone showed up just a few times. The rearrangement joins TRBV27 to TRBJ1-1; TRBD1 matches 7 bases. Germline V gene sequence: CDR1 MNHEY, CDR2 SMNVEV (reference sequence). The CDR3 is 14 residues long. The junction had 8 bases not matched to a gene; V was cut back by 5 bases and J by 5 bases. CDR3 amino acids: CASSSTTGRTEAFF. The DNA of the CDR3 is TGTGCCAGCAGTAGCACGACAGGGAGGACTGAAGCTTTCTTT.

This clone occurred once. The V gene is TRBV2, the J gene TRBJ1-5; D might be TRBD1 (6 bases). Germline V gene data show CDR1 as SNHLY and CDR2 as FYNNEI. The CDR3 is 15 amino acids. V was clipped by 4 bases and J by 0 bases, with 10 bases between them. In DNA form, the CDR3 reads TGTGCCAGCAGTGCTGACAGGAATAGCAATCAGCCCCAGCATTTT. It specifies CASSADRNSNQPQHF.

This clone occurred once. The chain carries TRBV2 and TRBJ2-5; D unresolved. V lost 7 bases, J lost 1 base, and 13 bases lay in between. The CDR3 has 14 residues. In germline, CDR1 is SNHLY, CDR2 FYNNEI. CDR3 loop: CASKYLVAQETQYF. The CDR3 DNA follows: TGTGCCAGCAAGTATTTGGTAGCCCAAGAGACCCAGTACTTC.

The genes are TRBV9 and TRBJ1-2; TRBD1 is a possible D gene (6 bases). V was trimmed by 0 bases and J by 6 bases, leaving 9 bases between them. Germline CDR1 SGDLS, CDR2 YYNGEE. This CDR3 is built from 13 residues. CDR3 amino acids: CASSVGDRHGYTF. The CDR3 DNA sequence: TGTGCCAGCAGCGTAGGCGACAGGCATGGCTACACCTTC.

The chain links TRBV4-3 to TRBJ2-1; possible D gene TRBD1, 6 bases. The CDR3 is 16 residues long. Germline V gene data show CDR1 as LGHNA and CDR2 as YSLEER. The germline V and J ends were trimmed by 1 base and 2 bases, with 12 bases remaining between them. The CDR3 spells CASSQGWGPAYNEQFF. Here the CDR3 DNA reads TGCGCCAGCAGCCAAGGATGGGGGCCCGCCTACAATGAGCAGTTCTTC.

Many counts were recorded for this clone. CDR3 nucleotide sequence: TGTGCCAGCAGCTTAACAAGGACAGGCCAAGAGACCCAGTACTTC. Protein sequence: CASSLTRTGQETQYF. The chain carries TRBV11-2 and TRBJ2-5, with 7 bases identical to TRBD1. This CDR3 is 15 amino acids long. Trimming took 2 bases from V and 1 from J; bases not matched to a gene: 4. Germline values: CDR1 SGHAT, CDR2 FQNNGV. Together with reference TRBV11-2 and TRBJ2-5, the CDR3 gives the full variable domain: EAGVAQSPRYKIIEKRQSVAFWCNPISGHATLYWYQQILGQGPKLLIQFQNNGVVDDSQLPKDRFSAERLKGVDSTLKIQPAKLEDSAVYLCASSLTRTGQETQYFGPGTRLLVL.

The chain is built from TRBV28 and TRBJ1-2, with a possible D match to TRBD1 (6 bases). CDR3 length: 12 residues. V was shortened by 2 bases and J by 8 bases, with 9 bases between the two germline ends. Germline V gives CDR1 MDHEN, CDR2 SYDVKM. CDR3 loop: CASSLAQGGYTF. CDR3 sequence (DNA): TGTGCCAGCAGTTTAGCACAGGGCGGCTACACCTTC.